These 31 T cell receptor beta chains came from one sample sequenced in a study of cytomegalovirus exposure and HLA in healthy donors. Researchers ran the PCR with 60 Vbeta and 13 Jbeta primers. TCRdb's copy holds only in-frame clones and misses some; the assay was immunoSEQ multiplex PCR. Of 150,000 or so clones listed, 75% were seen once; the top ten hold approximately 11%. Sequencing input: PBMCs. These receptors were taken from a man younger than 35 in good health and CMV-seropositive.

The chain has TRBV11-2 and TRBJ1-2, with D unresolved. V lost 2 bases and J 5 bases, leaving 12 bases between the germline ends. CDR1 and CDR2 from the germline V gene are SGHAT and FQNNGV. The CDR3 runs 14 residues. The CDR3: CASSLYGGKYGYTF. CDR3 bases: TGTGCCAGCAGCTTATATGGAGGGAAGTATGGCTACACCTTC.

This chain connects TRBV18 to TRBJ1-1, with no clear D. The germline V and J ends were trimmed by 5 bases and 0 bases, with 10 bases remaining between them. There are 14 residues in the CDR3. The germline V gene has CDR1 KGHSH and CDR2 LQKENI. The CDR3, as DNA: TGTGCCAGCTCAGACTTCGCCCTGAACACTGAAGCTTTCTTT. This translates into CASSDFALNTEAFF. Using reference TRBV18 and TRBJ1-1 for the parts outside the CDR3, the full variable domain is NAGVMQNPRHLVRRRGQEARLRCSPMKGHSHVYWYRQLPEEGLKFMVYLQKENIIDESGMPKERFSAEFPKEGPSILRIQQVVRGDSAAYFCASSDFALNTEAFFGQGTRLTVV.

CDR3: CASRPTGGRYEQYF. The DNA for the CDR3 is TGTGCCAGCAGACCGACAGGGGGCCGGTACGAGCAGTACTTC. The chain combines TRBV7-9 with TRBJ2-7; the match to TRBD1 covers 10 bases. Germline CDR1 is SEHNR and CDR2 is FQNEAQ (reference sequence). The V segment lost 6 bases and the J segment 4 bases; nucleotides outside the gene matches: 6. This CDR3 region has 14 residues.

The genes are TRBV4-2 and TRBJ2-7, with D possibly being TRBD1 (5 bases). V gave up 4 bases and J gave up 1 base, with 11 bases separating them. CDR3 length: 14 residues. CDR1 and CDR2 from the germline V gene are LGHNA and YNFKEQ. The CDR3 here is CASSPQGVSYEQYF. CDR3 bases: TGTGCCAGCAGCCCCCAAGGGGTGTCCTACGAGCAGTACTTC.

This clone was counted only a few times. V is TRBV2 and J is TRBJ2-7; TRBD2 agrees at 11 bases. The CDR3 is 14 residues long. Germline V gene lookup returns CDR1 SNHLY and CDR2 FYNNEI. J was trimmed by 2 bases and V by 6 bases; bases with no gene match: 3. CDR3 nucleotide sequence: TGTGCCAGCAGGGGGACTAGCGGAGCCTACGAGCAGTACTTC. It translates to CASRGTSGAYEQYF.

The chain uses TRBV6-4 and TRBJ2-4; D gene uncertain. Germline V gene sequence: CDR1 MRHNA, CDR2 SNTAGT. V was trimmed by 4 bases and J by 3 bases, leaving 16 bases between them. The CDR3 consists of 16 residues. In nucleotides, the CDR3 is TGTGCCAGCAGTGGAGACCCCCAGGTCGGCAAAAACATTCAGTACTTC. Protein sequence: CASSGDPQVGKNIQYF.

The CDR3 nucleotides read TGTGCCAGCAGTTCTCTTAGCGGGGTCCAAGAGACCCAGTACTTC. Protein product: CASSSLSGVQETQYF. The gene calls are TRBV6-5 and TRBJ2-5; 8 bases map to TRBD2. The CDR3 loop spans 15 amino acids. The germline gives CDR1 MNHEY, CDR2 SVGAGI. Trimming at V came to 4 bases and at J to 1 base, leaving 5 bases not matched to a gene.

This chain joins TRBV2 and TRBJ2-7; 9 bases are a match to TRBD1. The ends lost 9 bases at V and 3 bases at J; junction bases unmatched: 6. The length of the CDR3 is 13 residues. CDR1 is SNHLY, CDR2 FYNNEI, per germline. In DNA, the CDR3 is TGTGCCAGTTCCCGGGACAGGGTCTACGAGCAGTACTTC. Translated, it gives CASSRDRVYEQYF. Full variable domain (rest looked up from reference TRBV2 and TRBJ2-7): EPEVTQTPSHQVTQMGQEVILRCVPISNHLYFYWYRQILGQKVEFLVSFYNNEISEKSEIFDDQFSVERPDGSNFTLKIRSTKLEDSAMYFCASSRDRVYEQYFGPGTRLTVT.

The chain carries TRBV6-5 and TRBJ2-7, with D perhaps matching TRBD2 (6 bases). V was clipped by 5 bases and J by 3 bases, with 14 bases between them. The CDR3 has 14 amino acids. The V gene's germline CDR1 is MNHEY and CDR2 SVGAGI. As DNA, the CDR3 is TGTGCCAGCAGTAAAGTAGCGGACCTCTACGAGCAGTACTTC. Residues: CASSKVADLYEQYF.

V usage is TRBV6-5 and J usage is TRBJ1-6; 8 bases fit TRBD1. Germline CDR1 is MNHEY and CDR2 is SVGAGI. The CDR3 runs 13 residues. The trim removed 8 bases at V and 7 bases at J, leaving 4 bases unmatched. CDR3 coding DNA: TGTGCCAGCCGACAGGGGAGGAATTCACCCCTCCACTTT. The encoded protein is CASRQGRNSPLHF.

The chain is built from TRBV6-4 and TRBJ2-1; 11 bases are shared with TRBD2. The CDR3 loop spans 16 amino acids. V trimming: 2 bases; J trimming: 1 base; junction bases outside the gene matches: 1. Germline V gene sequence: CDR1 MRHNA, CDR2 SNTAGT. The CDR3 here is CASSDRLAGSYNEQFF. In DNA, the CDR3 is TGTGCCAGCAGTGACCGACTAGCGGGGTCCTACAATGAGCAGTTCTTC.

This clone has more than one count but fewer than ten. The gene calls are TRBV11-2 and TRBJ2-3, with 10 nucleotides matching TRBD2. Unmatched junction bases numbered 12, after V lost 5 bases and J lost 7 bases. The CDR3 has 16 residues. Germline V lookup: CDR1 SGHAT, CDR2 FQNNGV. CDR3 nucleotides: TGTGCCAGCAGCCAAGAGGTAGCGGGAGGTGGGAATACGCAGTATTTT. Its protein product is CASSQEVAGGGNTQYF.

The chain has TRBV5-1 and TRBJ2-1; TRBD2 matches 10 bases. This CDR3 has 17 residues. V shed 0 bases, J shed 2 bases, and the junction held 5 bases outside the gene matches. Germline assignment: CDR1 SGHRS and CDR2 YFSETQ. CDR3 residues: CASSLAESGRAYNEQFF. The CDR3 bases are TGCGCCAGCAGCTTGGCCGAGAGCGGGAGGGCCTACAATGAGCAGTTCTTC.

The V gene is TRBV2, the J gene TRBJ2-5, with TRBD2 matching over 12 bases. The CDR3 is 16 amino acids. Per germline, CDR1 SNHLY and CDR2 FYNNEI. V lost 6 bases, J lost 5 bases, and 10 bases stayed unmatched. This chain's CDR3 is CASSRLAGVLGETQYF. In DNA, the CDR3 is TGTGCCAGCAGCAGACTAGCGGGAGTCTTAGGGGAGACCCAGTACTTC. The full variable domain, rest sourced from reference TRBV2 and TRBJ2-5, is EPEVTQTPSHQVTQMGQEVILRCVPISNHLYFYWYRQILGQKVEFLVSFYNNEISEKSEIFDDQFSVERPDGSNFTLKIRSTKLEDSAMYFCASSRLAGVLGETQYFGPGTRLLVL.

DNA for the CDR3: TGTGCCAGCAGACAAGGACAGGAGGAAAAACTGTTTTTT. It translates to CASRQGQEEKLFF. The chain combines TRBV27 with TRBJ1-4; TRBD1 matches 7 bases. The germline gives CDR1 MNHEY, CDR2 SMNVEV (reference sequence). Germline trimming cut 6 bases from V and 8 bases from J; bases unmatched to any gene: 6. The CDR3 loop spans 13 amino acids.

The J gene is TRBJ2-7, the V gene TRBV27; a weak D match, TRBD1 (6 bases). The V end was cut by 5 bases, the J end by 6 bases, with 20 bases between. CDR3 length: 15 amino acids. Per germline, CDR1 MNHEY and CDR2 SMNVEV (reference sequence). The CDR3 protein is CASSPTGRGASEQYF. DNA for the CDR3: TGTGCCAGCAGTCCCACAGGGAGAGGGGCATCCGAGCAGTACTTC.

This clone was counted a single time. V gene TRBV10-1 combines with J gene TRBJ2-2, with D possibly matching TRBD1 (5 bases). The CDR3 totals 14 residues. Trimming shortened V by 6 bases and J by 1 base, and 9 bases separated the two germline ends. Germline loops: CDR1 WNHNN, CDR2 SYGVQD (reference sequence). CDR3 residues: CASRDKENTGELFF. The CDR3 DNA is TGCGCCAGCAGGGACAAAGAGAACACCGGGGAGCTGTTTTTT.

V gene TRBV4-2 combines with J gene TRBJ2-5, with 8 nucleotides matching TRBD2. Germline CDR1 LGHNA, CDR2 YNFKEQ. The CDR3 extends over 17 amino acids. The trim removed 1 base at V and 4 bases at J, leaving 11 bases unmatched. The CDR3 coding sequence is TGTGCCAGCAGCCAAGTGGGAGCGGGAGCTTCAGTAGAGACCCAGTACTTC. It yields the protein CASSQVGAGASVETQYF.

This sequence joins TRBV9 and TRBJ2-3, with 7 bases lining up with TRBD2. J lost 2 bases, V lost 6 bases, and 12 bases had no gene match. This CDR3 has 16 residues. The V gene's germline CDR1 is SGDLS and CDR2 YYNGEE. The CDR3 DNA is TGTGCCAGCACCCGCGGGGCTAGCGGCCACACAGATACGCAGTATTTT. Translation: CASTRGASGHTDTQYF. Filled out from reference TRBV9 and TRBJ2-3, the complete variable domain reads DSGVTQTPKHLITATGQRVTLRCSPRSGDLSVYWYQQSLDQGLQFLIQYYNGEERAKGNILERFSAQQFPDLHSELNLSSLELGDSALYFCASTRGASGHTDTQYFGPGTRLTVL.

The CDR3 coding sequence is TGTGCCAGCAGCACCGGGGGTGCGGGAGCGGGTACGCAGTATTTT. Translation: CASSTGGAGAGTQYF. The V call is TRBV5-4, the J call TRBJ2-3; TRBD2 aligns across 7 bases. Per the germline V gene, CDR1 is SGHNT and CDR2 is YYREEE (reference sequence). This CDR3 is built from 15 residues. Losses at the gene ends were 4 bases for V and 8 bases for J; bases not matched to a gene: 13.

The V and J genes are TRBV30 and TRBJ2-1; 8 positions match TRBD2. Germline V CDR1 and CDR2: GTSNPN, SVGIG (reference sequence). After removal of 5 bases from V and 9 bases from J, the junction contained 18 bases not matched to a gene. CDR3 size: 16 residues. CDR3 in amino acids: CAWSPLGPGRAGEQFF. In DNA, the CDR3 is TGTGCCTGGTCCCCCTTGGGGCCCGGGAGGGCCGGTGAGCAGTTCTTC.

There are a few counts of this clone. The V gene is TRBV11-2, the J gene TRBJ2-1; D uncertain. CDR1 and CDR2 (germline): SGHAT, FQNNGV. The CDR3 consists of 12 residues. With 4 bases removed from V and 7 bases from J, the gap between germline ends came to 8 bases. CDR3 in amino acids: CASSSWANEQFF. CDR3 DNA: TGTGCCAGCAGCTCCTGGGCAAATGAGCAGTTCTTC.

The chain uses TRBV28 and TRBJ2-1; TRBD2 agrees at 7 bases. Germline assignment: CDR1 MDHEN and CDR2 SYDVKM. Trimming at V came to 8 bases and at J to 7 bases, leaving 8 bases not matched to a gene. CDR3 length: 13 amino acids. The CDR3 coding sequence is TGTGCCAGCCTAGCCGCGGGAGTTAATGAGCAGTTCTTC. Translating gives CASLAAGVNEQFF.

This clone was seen only once. This chain uses TRBV5-6 with TRBJ2-5; 7 bases match TRBD1. Gene TRBJ2-7 matches the end of the DNA better, so the J call may be wrong. The CDR3 extends over 14 amino acids. Germline lookup yields CDR1 SGHDT and CDR2 YYEEEE. The CDR3 sequence: CASSRTGLSYEQYF. As DNA, the CDR3 is TGTGCCAGCAGCCGGACAGGCCTCTCCTACGAGCAGTACTTC.

This chain uses TRBV28 with TRBJ2-7; D perhaps matches TRBD1 (6 bases). Germline V gene data show CDR1 as MDHEN and CDR2 as SYDVKM. V was clipped by 3 bases and J by 5 bases, with 11 bases between them. This CDR3 has 13 amino acids. The CDR3 protein is CASSFFRGDEQYF. The DNA for the CDR3 is TGTGCCAGCAGTTTCTTCAGGGGAGACGAGCAGTACTTC.

The chain combines TRBV27 with TRBJ2-2; D gene unclear. V lost 5 bases and J 6 bases, leaving 13 bases between the germline ends. CDR1 and CDR2 from the germline V gene are MNHEY and SMNVEV (reference sequence). The CDR3 sequence is 14 residues long. The chain's CDR3 is CASSKSRLSGELFF. Here the CDR3 DNA reads TGTGCCAGCAGTAAGTCCCGACTGTCCGGGGAGCTGTTTTTT.

This clone has a single count. The rearrangement joins TRBV6-1 to TRBJ2-7; no reliable D call. Looked up from germline, CDR1 is MNHNS and CDR2 is SASEGT. The CDR3 has 14 residues. V lost 4 bases to trimming and J lost 7 bases, with 17 bases between them. The chain's CDR3 is CASSVNRGLREQYF. The CDR3, as DNA: TGTGCCAGCAGTGTAAATCGCGGCCTCCGTGAGCAGTACTTC.

This clone appeared a few times. This chain uses TRBV5-1 with TRBJ1-1, with a tentative D call TRBD1 (5 bases). CDR1 and CDR2 from the germline V gene are SGHRS and YFSETQ. Trimming took off 1 base at V and 1 base at J, with 5 bases between the two ends. There are 13 residues in the CDR3. Here the CDR3 reads CASSLTGNTEAFF. The CDR3, as DNA: TGCGCCAGCAGCTTGACAGGGAACACTGAAGCTTTCTTT.

This rearrangement joins TRBV27 to TRBJ2-3; TRBD2 might be the D (5 bases). Trimming stripped 5 bases from V and 2 bases from J, with 8 bases between. The V gene's germline CDR1 is MNHEY and CDR2 SMNVEV (reference sequence). The length of the CDR3 is 13 residues. The CDR3, as DNA: TGTGCCAGCAGTATAGGACTCACAGATACGCAGTATTTT. Its protein is CASSIGLTDTQYF.

The chain recombines TRBV5-6 with TRBJ1-6, with no clear D. This CDR3 is 14 amino acids long. The germline V gene has CDR1 SGHDT and CDR2 YYEEEE. V lost 7 bases to trimming and J lost 4 bases, with 12 bases between them. CDR3 DNA: TGTGCCAGCTCTCCCCCGGGTTATAATTCACCCCTCCACTTT. Translation gives CASSPPGYNSPLHF.

V is TRBV27 and J is TRBJ2-5; 13 bases fit TRBD2. The CDR3 extends over 14 amino acids. Germline V gene lookup returns CDR1 MNHEY and CDR2 SMNVEV (reference sequence). With V trimmed by 6 bases and J by 5 bases, 3 bases remained unmatched. DNA of the CDR3: TGTGCCAGCAGCCGGGGACTAGCGGGGGAGACCCAGTACTTC. Translation gives CASSRGLAGETQYF.